The rows below give T cell receptor beta chains drawn from one sample of a study of post-analysis software for immune sequencing data. TCRdb passed the PCR reads through MiXCR, listing each CDR3 protein once. The table includes roughly 540,000 distinct CDR3 sequences, roughly 34% detected once. Sequencing was done on a sample of blood. The receptors derive from a girl aged 2-17 years with multiple sclerosis. Each CDR3 is given with its conserved first and last residue. Each record gives: D gene, J gene, V gene, CDR3 protein. The D gene is left open where the match is weak.

D: -
J: TRBJ2-3
V: TRBV7-3
CDR3: CASSLLQGADTQYF

D: -
J: TRBJ2-3
V: TRBV5-1
CDR3: CASSLGTRADTQYF

D: -
J: TRBJ2-7
V: TRBV12-3/TRBV12-4
CDR3: CASSTSTGVYEQYF

D: TRBD1
J: TRBJ2-1
V: TRBV20-1
CDR3: CSAEGDRSFSYNEQFF

D: -
J: TRBJ1-1
V: TRBV3-1
CDR3: CASSQTGYTEAFF

D: TRBD2
J: -
V: TRBV12-3/TRBV12-4
CDR3: CASSGLAGEETQFF

D: -
J: TRBJ2-7
V: TRBV5-1
CDR3: CASSLATGADYEQYF

D: -
J: TRBJ2-7
V: TRBV11-2
CDR3: CASSLAGGQYF

D: -
J: TRBJ2-5
V: TRBV7-2
CDR3: CASSLAARDFQEAQYF

D: -
J: TRBJ1-2
V: TRBV7-2
CDR3: CASSLVLSAYGYTF

D: -
J: TRBJ2-1
V: TRBV10-3
CDR3: CAISVETLMVNEQFF

D: -
J: TRBJ2-5
V: TRBV21-1
CDR3: CASSKAGSGEQETQYF

D: TRBD2
J: TRBJ2-5
V: TRBV20-1
CDR3: CSASFRGVLEQYF

D: -
J: TRBJ2-1
V: TRBV5-5
CDR3: CASTMTGRSYNEQFF

D: -
J: TRBJ1-1
V: TRBV10-3
CDR3: CAISDRTGRSTEAFF

D: TRBD1
J: TRBJ2-4
V: TRBV28
CDR3: CASREGARGNIQYF

D: TRBD2
J: TRBJ2-5
V: TRBV5-1
CDR3: CASSLEGPGLAGAINEQYF

D: -
J: TRBJ1-6
V: TRBV5-6
CDR3: CASSLLGRDRNSPLHF

D: -
J: TRBJ1-2
V: TRBV6-6
CDR3: CASSGEANRASGYGYTF

D: TRBD1
J: TRBJ2-5
V: TRBV2
CDR3: CASRARTGSIQETQYF

D: TRBD1
J: TRBJ2-5
V: TRBV5-1
CDR3: CASSSAGTGHNGQYF

D: -
J: TRBJ2-7
V: TRBV10-3
CDR3: CASRDTYEQYF

D: TRBD2
J: TRBJ2-3
V: TRBV20-1
CDR3: CSAPPGGTPGDTQYF

D: TRBD1
J: TRBJ2-5
V: TRBV12-3/TRBV12-4
CDR3: CASRRDRGETQYF

D: -
J: TRBJ2-3
V: TRBV20-1
CDR3: CSALNTDTQYF

D: -
J: TRBJ2-5
V: TRBV20-1
CDR3: CSATSVQRETQYF

D: TRBD2
J: TRBJ2-4
V: TRBV28
CDR3: CASSLTSGGQNIQYF

D: -
J: TRBJ2-7
V: TRBV7-2
CDR3: CASSSIPDIEQYF

D: -
J: TRBJ2-1
V: TRBV29-1
CDR3: CSVLYFGYEQFF

D: -
J: TRBJ2-3
V: TRBV20-1
CDR3: CSARDEGGLTDTQYF

D: -
J: TRBJ1-5
V: TRBV6-5
CDR3: CASSPGPWGQPQHF

D: -
J: TRBJ2-5
V: TRBV4-1
CDR3: CASSQGITAVRETQYF

D: -
J: TRBJ1-6
V: TRBV20-1
CDR3: CSARVSRDYNSPLHF

D: TRBD2
J: TRBJ2-3
V: TRBV6-1
CDR3: CASSAGTSGTDTQYF

D: -
J: TRBJ1-1
V: TRBV20-1
CDR3: CSARDLLGTLGNTEAFF

D: TRBD1
J: TRBJ1-1
V: TRBV12-5
CDR3: CASASQGVTEAFF

D: TRBD2
J: TRBJ2-5
V: TRBV6-6
CDR3: CASGSGGSEETQYF

D: -
J: TRBJ2-6
V: TRBV24-1
CDR3: CATSDPPGRGSGANVLTF

D: -
J: TRBJ2-5
V: TRBV11-2
CDR3: CASSSGAGETQYF

D: TRBD1
J: TRBJ1-2
V: TRBV5-5
CDR3: CASSLVGGQALLYGYTF

D: -
J: TRBJ2-3
V: TRBV3-1
CDR3: CASSQSRRGRTDTQYF

D: -
J: TRBJ2-1
V: TRBV5-6
CDR3: CASSRGVIASSNNEQFF

D: TRBD2
J: TRBJ2-5
V: TRBV3-1
CDR3: CASSQPPSGGGEIQYF

D: TRBD1
J: TRBJ1-1
V: TRBV5-1
CDR3: CASSPGDRSTEAFF

D: -
J: -
V: TRBV7-9
CDR3: CASSHTQKPYEQYF

D: TRBD1
J: TRBJ1-2
V: TRBV20-1
CDR3: CSAPGQGLPYGYTF

D: TRBD1
J: TRBJ1-1
V: TRBV6-5
CDR3: CASGLDRGRIGTEAFF

D: -
J: TRBJ1-5
V: TRBV28
CDR3: CASSLGAWNQPQHF